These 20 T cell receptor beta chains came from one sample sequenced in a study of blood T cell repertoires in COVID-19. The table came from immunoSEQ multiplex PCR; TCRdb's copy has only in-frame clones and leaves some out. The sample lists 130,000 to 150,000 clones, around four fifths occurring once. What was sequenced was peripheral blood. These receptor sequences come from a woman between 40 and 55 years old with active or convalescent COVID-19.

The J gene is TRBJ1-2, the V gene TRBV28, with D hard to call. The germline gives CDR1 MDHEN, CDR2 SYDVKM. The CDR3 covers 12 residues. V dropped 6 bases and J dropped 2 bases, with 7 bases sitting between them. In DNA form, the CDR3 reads TGTGCCAGCAGGACGACAAACTATGGCTACACCTTC. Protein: CASRTTNYGYTF.

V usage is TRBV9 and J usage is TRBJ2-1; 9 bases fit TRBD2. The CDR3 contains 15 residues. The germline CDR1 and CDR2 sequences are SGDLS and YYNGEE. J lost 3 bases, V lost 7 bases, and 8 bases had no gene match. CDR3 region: CASAARLADYNEQFF. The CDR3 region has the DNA TGTGCCAGCGCCGCCCGACTAGCGGACTACAATGAGCAGTTCTTC.

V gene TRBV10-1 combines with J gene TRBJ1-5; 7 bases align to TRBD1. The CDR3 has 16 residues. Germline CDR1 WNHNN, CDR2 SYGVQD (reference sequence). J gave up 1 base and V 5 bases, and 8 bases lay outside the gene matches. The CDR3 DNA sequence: TGCGCCAGCAGTCAGACAGGGAGTGCAAGCAATCAGCCCCAGCATTTT. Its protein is CASSQTGSASNQPQHF.

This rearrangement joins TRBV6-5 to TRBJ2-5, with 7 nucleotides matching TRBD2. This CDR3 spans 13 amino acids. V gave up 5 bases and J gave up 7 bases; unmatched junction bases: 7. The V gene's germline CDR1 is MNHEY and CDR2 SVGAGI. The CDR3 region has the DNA TGTGCCAGCAGTCCCTACGGCGGGGGGACCCAGTACTTC. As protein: CASSPYGGGTQYF.

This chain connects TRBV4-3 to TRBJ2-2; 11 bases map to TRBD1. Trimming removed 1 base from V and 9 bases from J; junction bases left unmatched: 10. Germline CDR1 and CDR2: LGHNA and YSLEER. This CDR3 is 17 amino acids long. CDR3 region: CASSQGLGTGGGRELFF. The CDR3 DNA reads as TGCGCCAGCAGCCAAGGACTTGGGACAGGGGGTGGTAGGGAGCTGTTTTTT.

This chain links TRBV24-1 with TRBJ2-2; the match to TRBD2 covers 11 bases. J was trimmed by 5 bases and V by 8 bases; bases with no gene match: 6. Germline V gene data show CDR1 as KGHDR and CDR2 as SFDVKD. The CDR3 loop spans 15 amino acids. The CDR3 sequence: CATKGTSGQTGELFF. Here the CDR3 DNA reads TGTGCCACCAAGGGGACTAGCGGCCAGACCGGGGAGCTGTTTTTT.

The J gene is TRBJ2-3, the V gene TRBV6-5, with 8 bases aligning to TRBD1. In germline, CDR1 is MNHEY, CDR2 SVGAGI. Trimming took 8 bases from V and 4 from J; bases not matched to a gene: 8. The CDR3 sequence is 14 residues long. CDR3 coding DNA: TGTGCCAGCCGTTCCACAGGGGGACCAGATACGCAGTATTTT. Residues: CASRSTGGPDTQYF.

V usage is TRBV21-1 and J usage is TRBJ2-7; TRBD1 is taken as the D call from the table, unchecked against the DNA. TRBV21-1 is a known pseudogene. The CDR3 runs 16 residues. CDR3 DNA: TGTGCCAGCAGCAAAGGGGGCAGGGGGCGATCCTACGAGCAGTACTTC. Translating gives CASSKGGRGRSYEQYF.

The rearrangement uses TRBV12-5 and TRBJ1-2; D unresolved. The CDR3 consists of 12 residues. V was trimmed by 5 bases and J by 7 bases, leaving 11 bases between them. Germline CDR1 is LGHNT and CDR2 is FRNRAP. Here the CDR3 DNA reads TGTGCTAGTGGTCCGGGGTCGCGTGGCTACACCTTC. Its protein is CASGPGSRGYTF.

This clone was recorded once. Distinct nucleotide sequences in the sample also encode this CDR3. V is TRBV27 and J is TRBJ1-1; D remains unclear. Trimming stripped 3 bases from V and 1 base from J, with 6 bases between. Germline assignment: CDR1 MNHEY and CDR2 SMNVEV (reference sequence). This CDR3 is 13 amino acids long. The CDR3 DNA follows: TGTGCCAGCAGTTTTGCAGAGAACACTGAAGCTTTCTTT. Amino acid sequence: CASSFAENTEAFF.

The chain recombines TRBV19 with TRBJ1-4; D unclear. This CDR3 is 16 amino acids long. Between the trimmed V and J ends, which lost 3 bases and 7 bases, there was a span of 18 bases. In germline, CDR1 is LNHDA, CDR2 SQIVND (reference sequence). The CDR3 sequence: CASSMAYSPAREKLFF. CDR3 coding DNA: TGTGCCAGTAGTATGGCCTACAGCCCCGCGCGTGAAAAACTGTTTTTT. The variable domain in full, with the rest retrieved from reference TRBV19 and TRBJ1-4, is DGGITQSPKYLFRKEGQNVTLSCEQNLNHDAMYWYRQDPGQGLRLIYYSQIVNDFQKGDIAEGYSVSREKKESFPLTVTSAQKNPTAFYLCASSMAYSPAREKLFFGSGTQLSVL.

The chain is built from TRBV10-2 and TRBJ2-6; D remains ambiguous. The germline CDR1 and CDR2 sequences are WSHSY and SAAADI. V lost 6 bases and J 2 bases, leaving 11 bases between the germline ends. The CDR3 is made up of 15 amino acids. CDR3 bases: TGCGCCAGCAGGGCCGCACCCCCTGGGGCCAACGTCCTGACTTTC. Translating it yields CASRAAPPGANVLTF.

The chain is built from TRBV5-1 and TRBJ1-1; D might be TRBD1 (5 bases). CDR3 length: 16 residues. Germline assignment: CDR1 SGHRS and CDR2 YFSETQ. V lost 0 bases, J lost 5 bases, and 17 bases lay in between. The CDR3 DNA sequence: TGCGCCAGCAGCTTGGCCAAGGGGCAGGGAACTACTGAAGCTTTCTTT. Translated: CASSLAKGQGTTEAFF.

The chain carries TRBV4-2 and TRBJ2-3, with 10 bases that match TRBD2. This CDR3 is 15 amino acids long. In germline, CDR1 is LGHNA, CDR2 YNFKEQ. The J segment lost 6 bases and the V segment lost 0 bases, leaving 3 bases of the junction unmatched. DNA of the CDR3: TGTGCCAGCAGCCAAGACCTAGCGGGGGCGGATACGCAGTATTTT. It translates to CASSQDLAGADTQYF.

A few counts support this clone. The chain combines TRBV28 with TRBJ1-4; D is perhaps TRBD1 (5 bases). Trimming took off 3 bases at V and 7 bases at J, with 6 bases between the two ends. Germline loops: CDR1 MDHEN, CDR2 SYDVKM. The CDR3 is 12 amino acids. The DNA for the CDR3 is TGTGCCAGCAGTTTTGACAGTGAAAAACTGTTTTTT. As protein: CASSFDSEKLFF. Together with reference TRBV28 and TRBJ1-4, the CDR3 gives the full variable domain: DVKVTQSSRYLVKRTGEKVFLECVQDMDHENMFWYRQDPGLGLRLIYFSYDVKMKEKGDIPEGYSVSREKKERFSLILESASTNQTSMYLCASSFDSEKLFFGSGTQLSVL.

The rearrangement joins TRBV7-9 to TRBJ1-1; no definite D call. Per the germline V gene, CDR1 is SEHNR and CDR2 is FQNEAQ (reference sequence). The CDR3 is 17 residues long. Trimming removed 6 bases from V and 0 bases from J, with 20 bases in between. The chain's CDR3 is CASRGGIRGQVNTEAFF. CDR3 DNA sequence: TGTGCCAGCAGAGGTGGAATTCGAGGGCAGGTGAACACTGAAGCTTTCTTT. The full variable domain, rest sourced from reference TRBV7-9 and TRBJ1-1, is DTGVSQNPRHKITKRGQNVTFRCDPISEHNRLYWYRQTLGQGPEFLTYFQNEAQLEKSRLLSDRFSAERPKGSFSTLEIQRTEQGDSAMYLCASRGGIRGQVNTEAFFGQGTRLTVV.

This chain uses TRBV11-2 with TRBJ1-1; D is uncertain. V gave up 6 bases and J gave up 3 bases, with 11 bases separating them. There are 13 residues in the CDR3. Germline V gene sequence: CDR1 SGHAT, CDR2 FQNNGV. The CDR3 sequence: CASRFRGHTEAFF. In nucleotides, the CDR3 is TGTGCCAGCAGGTTCCGGGGTCACACTGAAGCTTTCTTT.

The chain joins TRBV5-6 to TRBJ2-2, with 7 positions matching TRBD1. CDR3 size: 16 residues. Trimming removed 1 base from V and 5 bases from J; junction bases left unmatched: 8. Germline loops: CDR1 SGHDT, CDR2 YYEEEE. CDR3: CASSLLRQGRTGELFF. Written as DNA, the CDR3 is TGTGCCAGCAGCTTGCTGCGACAGGGTAGAACCGGGGAGCTGTTTTTT.

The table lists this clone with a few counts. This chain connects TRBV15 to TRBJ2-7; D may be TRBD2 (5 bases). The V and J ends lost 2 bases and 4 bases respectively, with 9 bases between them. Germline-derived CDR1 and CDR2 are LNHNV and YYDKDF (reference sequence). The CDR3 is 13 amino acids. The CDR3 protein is CATSRRERYEQYF. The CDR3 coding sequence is TGTGCCACCAGCAGACGAGAGCGGTACGAGCAGTACTTC.

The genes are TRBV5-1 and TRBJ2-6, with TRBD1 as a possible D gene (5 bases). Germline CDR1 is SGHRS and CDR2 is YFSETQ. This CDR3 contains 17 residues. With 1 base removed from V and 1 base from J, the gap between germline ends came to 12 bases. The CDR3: CASSLRAGLSGANVLTF. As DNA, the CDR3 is TGCGCCAGCAGCTTGAGGGCAGGGCTTTCTGGGGCCAACGTCCTGACTTTC.